The next 7 T cell receptor beta chains were all read from a single sample in a study of human T cells and chemical hapten exposure. TCRdb re-derived calls from the RACE reads in MiXCR, one entry per CDR3 protein. The table records some 330,000 distinct CDR3 sequences, 5.5% of them present only once. This sample's time point: pre-sensitization, week 0. The treatment here: therapeutic diphenylcyclopropenone sensitization with weekly scalp DPC. The specimen was whole blood, collected in connection with sensitization to the hapten diphenylcyclopropenone (DPC). The source of these receptors is a woman between 18 and 29 years old with alopecia areata. Some clones in this sample may be carry-over from other donors' samples.

J is TRBJ2-3 and V is TRBV20-1, with D maybe TRBD2 (6 bases). The germline V and J ends were trimmed by 8 bases and 0 bases, with 15 bases remaining between them. This CDR3 contains 14 residues. Germline CDR1 DFQATT, CDR2 SNEGSKA (reference sequence). CDR3 DNA sequence: TGCAGTTACTTGGGGGGTGCTAGCACAGATACGCAGTATTTT. This gives the protein CSYLGGASTDTQYF.

V gene TRBV6-4 combines with J gene TRBJ1-1, with TRBD1 identical over 7 bases. Germline V gene lookup returns CDR1 MRHNA and CDR2 SNTAGT. The CDR3 has 13 residues. V lost 6 bases to trimming and J lost 12 bases; unmatched junction nucleotides: 13. The CDR3 DNA reads TGTGCCAGCAGCAGACAGGGAGGCACTAAATCTTTCTTT. This sequence encodes CASSRQGGTKSFF.

This chain links TRBV29-1 with TRBJ2-7; either TRBD1 or TRBD2 may supply D (6 bases each). CDR1 and CDR2 (germline): SQVTM, ANQGSEA. This CDR3 spans 13 amino acids. V was clipped by 5 bases and J by 2 bases, with 13 bases between them. CDR3 sequence: CSVMGGLAYEQYF. The CDR3 DNA follows: TGCAGCGTTATGGGGGGCCTGGCCTACGAGCAGTACTTC.

This clonotype was detected many times. The V gene is TRBV18, the J gene TRBJ2-6, with no clear D. CDR3 length: 17 residues. The V gene's germline CDR1 is KGHSH and CDR2 LQKENI. The V and J ends lost 5 bases and 1 base respectively, with 15 bases between them. In DNA, the CDR3 is TGTGCCAGCTCAGGTGTACAGTCTACTTCTGGGGCCAACGTCCTGACTTTC. Amino acids: CASSGVQSTSGANVLTF.

This chain joins TRBV2 and TRBJ1-1; tentative D call: TRBD1 (6 bases). V was clipped by 4 bases and J by 3 bases, with 9 bases between them. From germline, CDR1 is SNHLY and CDR2 FYNNEI. CDR3 size: 13 residues. Written as DNA, the CDR3 is TGTGCCAGCAGTGCGGCAGGGGACACTGAAGCTTTCTTT. It codes for CASSAAGDTEAFF.

This chain links TRBV2 with TRBJ1-2; possibly TRBD1 for D (5 bases). The length of the CDR3 is 16 residues. V lost 5 bases to trimming and J lost 3 bases, with 19 bases between them. Germline CDR1 SNHLY, CDR2 FYNNEI. CDR3 in DNA: TGTGCCAGCAGTCCCAGTCTCACCGGGGGGGACTATGGCTACACCTTC. This codes for CASSPSLTGGDYGYTF.

The rearrangement links TRBV5-5 to TRBJ2-5; D perhaps matches TRBD2 (5 bases). The ends were cut back, 0 bases at V and 3 bases at J, with 12 bases in the middle. The CDR3 length is 15 residues. Per germline, CDR1 SGHKS and CDR2 YYEKEE (reference sequence). CDR3 loop: CASSLAVYGEETQYF. Here the CDR3 DNA reads TGTGCCAGCAGCTTGGCGGTGTACGGGGAAGAGACCCAGTACTTC.